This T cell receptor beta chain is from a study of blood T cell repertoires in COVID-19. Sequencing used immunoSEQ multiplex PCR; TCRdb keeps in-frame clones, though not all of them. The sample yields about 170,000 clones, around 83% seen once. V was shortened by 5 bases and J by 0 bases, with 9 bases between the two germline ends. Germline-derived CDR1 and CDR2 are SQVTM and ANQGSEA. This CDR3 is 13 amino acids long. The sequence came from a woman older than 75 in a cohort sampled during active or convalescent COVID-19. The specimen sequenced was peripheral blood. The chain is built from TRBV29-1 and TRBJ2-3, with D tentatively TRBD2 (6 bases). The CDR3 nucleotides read TGCAGCGTTCTAGCGCAAAGCACAGATACGCAGTATTTT. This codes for CSVLAQSTDTQYF.